This T cell receptor beta chain was sequenced during a study of regulatory T cells in long-lasting Graves disease. Turning to the study itself: New Graves' disease cases had less than 3 months of antithyroid drugs.

The CDR3 runs to 13 residues. V was trimmed by 2 bases and J by 9 bases, leaving 8 bases between them. Germline V gives CDR1 MNHNS, CDR2 SASEGT. Only a few counts were recorded for this clonotype. The antigen is undetermined. General study points: Persistent disease was characterized by preferential usage of TRBV28, TRBJ1-2 and TRBJ2-5. Shared public clonotypes totalled around 2,900 in persistent patients, compared with just under 1,000 in new patients.

CDR3-region Arm-PCR and iRepertoire HTBI primers produced the TCR beta libraries. TCRdb independently ran MiXCR on the multiplex PCR reads; one entry per CDR3 protein. The table records about 500,000 distinct CDR3 sequences, roughly 17% of them present only once. Time point here: newly diagnosed GD, antithyroid drugs for less than 3 months. PBMCs were the source of the RNA used for TCR sequencing. In addition, the sample was reused for a study of T cells in Graves' hyperthyroidism and ophthalmopathy.

Specimen: peripheral blood mononuclear cells (PBMCs), collected at new diagnosis, from a patient treated with antithyroid drugs. The sequence came from a man aged 40-49 years with Graves disease. The chain has TRBV6-1 and TRBJ1-6, with D hard to call. The CDR3 reads CASSEYGSSPLHF. CDR3 DNA: TGTGCCAGCAGTGAATATGGTAGTTCACCCCTCCACTTT.